A single T cell receptor beta chain is shown here with its context. The data stem from a study of blood T cell repertoires in COVID-19. The assay was immunoSEQ multiplex PCR, and TCRdb's table has in-frame clones only and misses some. The sample contains roughly 200,000 clones, around 87% of which appear only once. Trimming took 0 bases from V and 2 from J, leaving 14 bases between them. Per germline, CDR1 MNHEY and CDR2 SMNVEV (reference sequence). This CDR3 comprises 16 residues. The sequencing input was PBMCs or T cells enriched from blood (not recorded which). The chain employs TRBV27 and TRBJ2-7; D perhaps matches TRBD1 (6 bases). This sequence was found in a man aged 25 to 40 in a cohort exposed to, infected with or recovered from COVID-19 (not recorded which). DNA of the CDR3: TGTGCCAGCAGTTTATCGTCCGGGACACTTCCCTACGAGCAGTACTTC. It translates to CASSLSSGTLPYEQYF.